The following is a T cell receptor (beta chain) sequence with its context. Its antigen is unidentified. V was shortened by 7 bases and J by 3 bases, with 9 bases between the two germline ends. This CDR3 has 12 amino acids. In germline, CDR1 is MNHNY, CDR2 SVGAGI (reference sequence). The record originates from a study of cytomegalovirus exposure and HLA in healthy donors. 60 Vbeta and 13 Jbeta primers were used in PCR. The method was immunoSEQ multiplex PCR; TCRdb's version includes in-frame clones alone and lacks a portion of them. The sample yields roughly 130,000 clones, over 60% seen once. Study results and limitations: The study put 160 or so TCR beta chains on its list as cytomegalovirus-associated. Serostatus for CMV was the only available immune exposure information. Productive rates of about 87% or about 30% were seen for most TCR beta V segments in an earlier analysis. In a later analysis, common viral pathogens appeared linked to several of the most significant clusters.

The clonotype was recovered from a human donor in good health. Sequences were obtained from PBMCs. The rearrangement links TRBV6-6 to TRBJ2-5; the D gene is possibly TRBD1 (5 bases). CDR3 coding DNA: TGTGCCAGCAAACGACAGAAAGAGACCCAGTACTTC. Its protein is CASKRQKETQYF.